The 14 T cell receptor beta chains presented below share a single source sample, sequenced in a study of T cell repertoires in cytomegalovirus infection. TCRdb processed the reads anew with MiXCR; each CDR3 protein has one entry. The table lists some 160,000 distinct CDR3 sequences, 17% of them singletons, with approximately 18% in the top ten. The sequenced sample was CD8+ T cells from PBMCs. The receptors originated from a human donor in good health (CMV status not recorded). Some clones in this sample may be carry-over from other donors' samples.

The rearrangement uses TRBV11-2 and TRBJ1-3; tentative D call: TRBD1 (5 bases). The CDR3 length is 17 residues. V was cut by 7 bases and J by 2 bases, with 21 bases left in between. Looked up from germline, CDR1 is SGHAT and CDR2 is FQNNGV. The CDR3 sequence: CASTNGALSLAGNTIYF. The CDR3 nucleotides read TGTGCCAGCACCAACGGGGCCCTTAGTCTGGCTGGAAACACCATATATTTT.

The CDR3 DNA follows: TGTGCCAGCACCCTAGTGACAGCAAAGAGGGAGCTGTTTTTT. Translated, it gives CASTLVTAKRELFF. This chain uses TRBV7-2 with TRBJ2-2; a possible D gene is TRBD1 (5 bases). The CDR3 has 14 residues. Between the trimmed V and J ends, which lost 7 bases and 9 bases, there was a span of 18 bases. Germline-derived CDR1 and CDR2 are SGHTA and FQGNSA.

The V call is TRBV6-5, the J call TRBJ2-7; D is uncertain. The CDR3 is 12 residues long. CDR1 MNHEY and CDR2 SVGAGI come from the germline V gene. Trimming shortened V by 0 bases and J by 7 bases, and 7 bases separated the two germline ends. Written as DNA, the CDR3 is TGTGCCAGCAGTTACTCCTTGGGGGAGCAGTACTTC. This gives the protein CASSYSLGEQYF.

This clonotype came up a few times. The chain recombines TRBV11-1 with TRBJ1-2; tentative D call: TRBD1 (5 bases). This CDR3 contains 17 residues. Trimming cost V 4 bases and J 6 bases, with 24 bases left between them. Germline V gene lookup returns CDR1 SGHAT and CDR2 FQDESV (reference sequence). DNA of the CDR3: TGTGCCAGCAGCTCCCGGCACGGGGCGAAAGAAATTGATGGCTACACCTTC. It specifies CASSSRHGAKEIDGYTF.

This clonotype occurred many times. The CDR3 DNA follows: TGTGCCAGCTGGGGCGGCCGCGAGGGCTACACCTTC. Amino acids: CASWGGREGYTF. The gene calls are TRBV25-1 and TRBJ1-2; weak D call: TRBD1 (5 bases). The CDR3 runs to 12 residues. From germline, CDR1 is MGHDK and CDR2 SYGVNS. Trimming removed 8 bases at V and 8 bases at J, with 15 bases between.

This clonotype was picked up a small number of times. The gene calls are TRBV7-9 and TRBJ1-1; 11 nucleotides line up with TRBD1. Looked up from germline, CDR1 is SEHNR and CDR2 is FQNEAQ (reference sequence). This CDR3 is 15 amino acids long. Trimming cost V 5 bases and J 4 bases; bases outside gene matches: 6. This CDR3 is CASSAGQGAVTEAFF. Written as DNA, the CDR3 is TGTGCCAGCAGCGCCGGACAGGGGGCAGTCACTGAAGCTTTCTTT. The full variable domain, in which reference TRBV7-9 and TRBJ1-1 provide the parts outside the CDR3, is DTGVSQNPRHKITKRGQNVTFRCDPISEHNRLYWYRQTLGQGPEFLTYFQNEAQLEKSRLLSDRFSAERPKGSFSTLEIQRTEQGDSAMYLCASSAGQGAVTEAFFGQGTRLTVV.

V gene TRBV5-1 combines with J gene TRBJ2-5, with TRBD2 identical over 11 bases. Germline lookup yields CDR1 SGHRS and CDR2 YFSETQ. This CDR3 region has 15 residues. J was trimmed by 4 bases and V by 1 base; bases with no gene match: 3. The CDR3 DNA is TGCGCCAGCAGCTTGAATAGCGGGAGGGGAGAGACCCAGTACTTC. Translating it yields CASSLNSGRGETQYF. Together with reference TRBV5-1 and TRBJ2-5, the CDR3 gives the full variable domain: KAGVTQTPRYLIKTRGQQVTLSCSPISGHRSVSWYQQTPGQGLQFLFEYFSETQRNKGNFPGRFSGRQFSNSRSEMNVSTLELGDSALYLCASSLNSGRGETQYFGPGTRLLVL.

This clonotype was counted only a few times. The chain uses TRBV10-2 and TRBJ2-1, with D possibly being TRBD2 (5 bases). The V and J ends lost 2 bases and 10 bases respectively, with 9 bases between them. CDR1 WSHSY and CDR2 SAAADI come from the germline V gene. There are 12 residues in the CDR3. DNA of the CDR3: TGCGCCAGCAGTGAGGTGACTAACGAGCAGTTCTTC. It specifies CASSEVTNEQFF.

The chain employs TRBV14 and TRBJ2-1; no firm D call. There are 12 residues in the CDR3. Germline lookup yields CDR1 SGHDN and CDR2 FVKESK. V shed 4 bases and J shed 6 bases, with 7 bases lying between them. CDR3 protein: CASSRDFNEQFF. The CDR3 nucleotides read TGTGCCAGCAGCCGAGACTTCAATGAGCAGTTCTTC.

The chain joins TRBV15 to TRBJ2-2; 7 bases are shared with TRBD1. Germline assignment: CDR1 LNHNV and CDR2 YYDKDF (reference sequence). The junction had 11 bases not matched to a gene; V was cut back by 10 bases and J by 6 bases. This CDR3 spans 14 amino acids. The CDR3: CAIPGGPNPGELFF. CDR3 in DNA: TGTGCCATTCCAGGGGGACCCAACCCCGGGGAGCTGTTTTTT.

The chain links TRBV20-1 to TRBJ1-1; tentative D call: TRBD1 (5 bases). The germline CDR1 and CDR2 sequences are DFQATT and SNEGSKA (reference sequence). This CDR3 is 13 amino acids long. The ends were cut back, 6 bases at V and 0 bases at J, with 11 bases in the middle. The CDR3 coding sequence is TGCAGTGCACAGACAGAAATGAACACTGAAGCTTTCTTT. This gives the protein CSAQTEMNTEAFF.

This clonotype was picked up a small number of times. The J gene is TRBJ2-6, the V gene TRBV6-5; 7 nucleotides align to TRBD1. The V gene's germline CDR1 is MNHEY and CDR2 SVGAGI. The CDR3 consists of 12 residues. Trimming took 9 bases from V and 10 from J; bases not matched to a gene: 6. The DNA of the CDR3 is TGTGCCAGTTTAGGGGGCGGTAACGTCCTGACTTTC. It codes for CASLGGGNVLTF.

This clonotype has only a few counts. The gene calls are TRBV30 and TRBJ2-1; 11 bases align to TRBD2. The CDR3 covers 18 residues. Germline CDR1 is GTSNPN and CDR2 is SVGIG (reference sequence). Unmatched junction bases numbered 9, after V lost 2 bases and J lost 0 bases. CDR3 in amino acids: CAWSHGTSGNYSYNEQFF. The CDR3 DNA sequence: TGTGCCTGGAGTCACGGGACTAGCGGAAACTACTCCTACAATGAGCAGTTCTTC.

This clonotype has only a few counts. V and J are TRBV7-9 and TRBJ2-3; 11 positions agree with TRBD1. The junction had 7 bases not matched to a gene; V was cut back by 11 bases and J by 3 bases. CDR3 length: 14 residues. CDR1 and CDR2 from the germline V gene are SEHNR and FQNEAQ (reference sequence). As DNA, the CDR3 is TGTGCCGGAGGGACAGGGGGACTGACAGATACGCAGTATTTT. It yields the protein CAGGTGGLTDTQYF.